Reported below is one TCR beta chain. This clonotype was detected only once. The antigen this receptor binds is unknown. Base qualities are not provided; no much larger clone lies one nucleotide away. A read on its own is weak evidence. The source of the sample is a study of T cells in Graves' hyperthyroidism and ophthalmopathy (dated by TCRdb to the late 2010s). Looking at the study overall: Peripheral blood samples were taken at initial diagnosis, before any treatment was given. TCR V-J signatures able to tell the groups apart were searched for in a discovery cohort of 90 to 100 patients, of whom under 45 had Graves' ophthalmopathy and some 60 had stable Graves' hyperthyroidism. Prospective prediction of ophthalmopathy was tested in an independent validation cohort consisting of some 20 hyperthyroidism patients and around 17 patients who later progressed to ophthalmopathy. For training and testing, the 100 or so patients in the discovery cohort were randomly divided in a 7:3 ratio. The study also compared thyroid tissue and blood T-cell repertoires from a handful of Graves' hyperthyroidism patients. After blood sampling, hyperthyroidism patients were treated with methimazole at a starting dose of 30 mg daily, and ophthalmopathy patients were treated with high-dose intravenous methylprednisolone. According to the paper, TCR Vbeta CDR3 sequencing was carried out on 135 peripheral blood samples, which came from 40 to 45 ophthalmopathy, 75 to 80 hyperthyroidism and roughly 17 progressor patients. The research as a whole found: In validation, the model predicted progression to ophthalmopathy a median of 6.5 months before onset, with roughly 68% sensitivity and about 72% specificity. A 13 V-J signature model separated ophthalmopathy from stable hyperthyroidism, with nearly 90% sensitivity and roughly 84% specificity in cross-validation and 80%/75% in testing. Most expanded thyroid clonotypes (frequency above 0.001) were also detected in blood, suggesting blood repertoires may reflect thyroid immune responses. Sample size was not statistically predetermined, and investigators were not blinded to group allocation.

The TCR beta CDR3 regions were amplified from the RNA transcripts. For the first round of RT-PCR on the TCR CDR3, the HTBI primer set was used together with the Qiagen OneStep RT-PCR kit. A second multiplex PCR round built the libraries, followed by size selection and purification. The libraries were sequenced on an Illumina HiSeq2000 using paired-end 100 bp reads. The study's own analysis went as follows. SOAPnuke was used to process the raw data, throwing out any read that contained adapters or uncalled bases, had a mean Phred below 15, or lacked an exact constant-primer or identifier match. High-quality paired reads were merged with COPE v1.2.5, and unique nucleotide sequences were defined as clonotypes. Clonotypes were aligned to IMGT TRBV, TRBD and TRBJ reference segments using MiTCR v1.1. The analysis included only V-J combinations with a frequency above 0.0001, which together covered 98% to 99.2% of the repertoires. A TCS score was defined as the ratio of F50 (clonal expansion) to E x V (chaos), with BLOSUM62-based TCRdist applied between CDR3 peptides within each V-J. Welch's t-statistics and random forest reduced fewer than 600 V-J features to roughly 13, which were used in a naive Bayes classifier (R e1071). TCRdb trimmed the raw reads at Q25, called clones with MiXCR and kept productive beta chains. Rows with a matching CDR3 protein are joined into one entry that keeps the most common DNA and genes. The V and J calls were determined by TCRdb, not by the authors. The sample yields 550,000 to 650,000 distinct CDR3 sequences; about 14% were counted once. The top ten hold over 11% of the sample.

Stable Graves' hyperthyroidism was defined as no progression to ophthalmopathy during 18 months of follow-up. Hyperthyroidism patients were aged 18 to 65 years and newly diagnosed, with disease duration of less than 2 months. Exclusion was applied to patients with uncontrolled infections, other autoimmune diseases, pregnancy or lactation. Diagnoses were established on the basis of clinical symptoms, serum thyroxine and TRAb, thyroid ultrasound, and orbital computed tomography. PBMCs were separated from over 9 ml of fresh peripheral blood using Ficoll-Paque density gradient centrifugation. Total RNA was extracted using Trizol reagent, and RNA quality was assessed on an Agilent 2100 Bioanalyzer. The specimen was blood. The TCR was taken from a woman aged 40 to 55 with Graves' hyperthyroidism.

The encoded CDR3 is CASTSLETQYF. The DNA sequence is given as TGTGCCAGCACCTCCCTTGAGACGCAGTATTTT. Recombination connected TRBV6-1 to TRBJ2-3; no D gene is confidently identified. Trimming removed 7 bases from V and 9 bases from J, leaving 11 bases between the germline ends. The CDR3 measures 11 amino acids from cysteine to phenylalanine. CDR3 DNA is the only sequence kept; it has 33 bases, read in frame from the first base. The germline V gene specifies MNHNS as CDR1 and SASEGT as CDR2.